This entry is about one T cell receptor beta chain. What it recognizes is unknown. A sort by CD45RO/CCR7/CD25/CD127/CD95/CD27 yielded CD4+ naive, central memory, regulatory and stem cell-like memory cells. Expressed TCRB transcripts were sequenced, since all the RNA that had been isolated was reverse transcribed. Profiled with immunoSEQ multiplex PCR; TCRdb holds only in-frame clones, not every one. The sample includes hundreds of thousands of clones, 7.5% to 10% of them seen just once. This record belongs to a study of beta chain features in type 1 diabetes. Study results and limitations: A possible short-template PCR bias applies equally to patients and controls.

The source of this sequence is a woman aged 18-29 years in good health. Sequenced material: naive CD4+ T cells from blood.

CDR3 nucleotides: TGTGCCAGCAGCTTAGTGCCTGCGAGATTCTCCTACGAGCAGTACTTC. Its translation: CASSLVPARFSYEQYF. The rearrangement joins TRBV11-2 to TRBJ2-7; D is ambiguous. The V end lost 1 base, the J end lost 0 bases, and 13 bases lay between the germline ends. Germline CDR1 and CDR2: SGHAT and FQNNGV. The CDR3 is 16 amino acids.